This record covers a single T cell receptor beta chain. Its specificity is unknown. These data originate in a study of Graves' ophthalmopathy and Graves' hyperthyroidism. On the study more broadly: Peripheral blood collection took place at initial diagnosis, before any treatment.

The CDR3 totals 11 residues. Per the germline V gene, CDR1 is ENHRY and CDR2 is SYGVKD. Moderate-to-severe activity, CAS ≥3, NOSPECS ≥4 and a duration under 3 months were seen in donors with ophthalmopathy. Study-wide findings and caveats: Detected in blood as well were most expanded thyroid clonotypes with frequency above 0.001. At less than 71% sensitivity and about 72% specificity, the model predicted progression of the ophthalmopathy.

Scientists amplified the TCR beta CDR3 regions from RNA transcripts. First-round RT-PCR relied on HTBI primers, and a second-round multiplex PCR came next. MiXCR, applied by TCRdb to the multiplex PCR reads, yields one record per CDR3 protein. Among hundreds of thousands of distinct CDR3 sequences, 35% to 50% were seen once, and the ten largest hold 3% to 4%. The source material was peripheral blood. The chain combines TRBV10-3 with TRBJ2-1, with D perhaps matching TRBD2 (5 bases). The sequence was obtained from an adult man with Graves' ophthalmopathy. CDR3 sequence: CAIREGNEQFF. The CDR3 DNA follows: TGTGCGATCCGCGAGGGCAATGAGCAGTTCTTC.